This T cell receptor (beta chain) was found in a study of blood T cell repertoires in COVID-19 (dated by TCRdb to 2018 to 2021). The study in broad terms: Samples covering the acute and convalescent phases of COVID-19 were provided by collaborators in the United States, Italy and Spain. The prospective study material was composed of cDNA or gDNA derived from T cells, B-cell-depleted T cells, or PBMCs. Subjects who had been exposed to COVID-19, were actively infected with it, or had recovered from it provided the deeply sampled blood TCRbeta repertoires that made up the dataset. The repertoires were made available in a free public database intended to serve as a resource for research on the immune response to SARS-CoV-2. The samples were drawn from two sources: the first 160 participants of the ongoing ImmuneRACE study, and over 1,000 subjects contributed by 6 global collaborators. Sample metadata almost always included a de-identified subject ID, COVID-19 status, age in years and sex. Where available, HLA class I and class II types were taken from metadata supplied by the sample provider and were not determined by assay-based typing. Results the study describes overall, beyond this receptor: Clinical and demographic metadata were provided uncurated, with the amount varying by source and participant.

TCRbeta CDR3 regions were amplified from genomic DNA by means of the immunoSEQ Assay, a bias-controlled multiplex PCR. The paper's processing steps were these. Nucleated cell counts per sample were estimated from amplification of reference gene primers within the assay. To quantify the absolute abundance of each unique TCRbeta CDR3 rearrangement, sequence reads were collapsed and filtered. For each sample, productive Simpson clonality was calculated as the square root of Simpson's diversity index across productive rearrangements. The table was pulled from immuneACCESS by TCRdb, which kept in-frame rearrangements only. Such tables lose some clones; where checked, under half of the loss comes from unresolved V genes, and the rest has no known cause. V and J calls and clone size are given by that table; D and trimming were obtained from the DNA. This sample gives under 250,000 clones in total; 85% to 90% of them show up just once. Together, the top ten hold more than 1.5% of the sample.

Only a few counts were recorded for this clone. No cognate antigen has been identified for it. Base qualities were left out, and no much larger clone turns up one base away. The germline V gene yields SGHTA for CDR1 and FQGNSA for CDR2. For this chain, trimming is 4 bases at the V end and 0 bases at the J end, and the number of junction bases without a gene match is 6. Taken from cysteine to phenylalanine, the CDR3 has 15 residues. Only the CDR3 DNA is retained, 45 bases long and in frame from the first base. Participants in the prospective study were aged roughly 18 to 100 years, lived in 20 to 30 United States geographic areas, and enrolled through a virtual design. In the prospective study, cohorts were assigned on the basis of participant-reported clinical history obtained from a screening survey and a study questionnaire. Recovered participants in ImmuneRACE Cohort 3 were defined by two consecutive negative NP/OP PCR tests, clearance by a healthcare professional, or resolution of symptoms. In the prospective study, mobile phlebotomists collected whole blood, serum and a nasopharyngeal or oropharyngeal swab from each participant. Participants in the prospective study had the option to provide additional blood draws and questionnaires over a 2-month period. Blood samples from the prospective study were shipped frozen or at room temperature prior to DNA extraction.

This TCR was recovered from a man aged 40-49 years who had recovered from COVID-19. Specimen: PBMCs or T cells enriched from blood (not recorded which). This receptor chain uses TRBV7-2 and TRBJ2-7, and TRBD2 matches 7 of the central bases. The CDR3 here reads CASSWRSGNSYEQYF. The DNA reads as follows: TGTGCCAGCAGCTGGCGGAGCGGGAACTCCTACGAGCAGTACTTC.